This TCR beta chain stems from a study of T-cell reconstitution after alpha-beta-depleted transplantation in children. Molecular barcoding with unique molecular identifiers was used for the TCRbeta library. Via MiXCR, TCRdb re-called the PCR reads, giving one row per CDR3 protein. The table has roughly 590,000 distinct CDR3 sequences, 15% to 20% seen once. This CDR3 comprises 15 residues. Looked up from germline, CDR1 is PRHDT and CDR2 is FYEKMQ (reference sequence). The V segment lost 5 bases and the J segment 5 bases; nucleotides outside the gene matches: 7. The starting material was PBMCs from the stem cell graft donor, obtained from the stem cell graft. The source is a human donor who donated a stem cell graft to a child with acute myeloid leukemia. The V call is TRBV13, the J call TRBJ2-2, with TRBD1 matching over 8 bases. The CDR3 bases are TGTGCCAGCAGCCCCCGAACAGGGGGAACCGGGGAGCTGTTTTTT. Translated: CASSPRTGGTGELFF.